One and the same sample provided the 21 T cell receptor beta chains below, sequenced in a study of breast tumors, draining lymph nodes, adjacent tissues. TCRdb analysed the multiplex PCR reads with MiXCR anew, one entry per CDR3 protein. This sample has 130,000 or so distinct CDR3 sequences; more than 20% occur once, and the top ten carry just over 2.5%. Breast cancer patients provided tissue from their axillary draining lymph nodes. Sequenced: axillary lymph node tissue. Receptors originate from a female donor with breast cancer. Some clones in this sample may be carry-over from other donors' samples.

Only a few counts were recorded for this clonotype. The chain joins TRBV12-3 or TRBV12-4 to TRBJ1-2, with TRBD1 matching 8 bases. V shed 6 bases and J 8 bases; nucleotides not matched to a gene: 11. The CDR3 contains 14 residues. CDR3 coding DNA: TGTGCCAGCAGCATCGGCAGGGGGCTAGAAGGCTACACCTTC. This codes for CASSIGRGLEGYTF.

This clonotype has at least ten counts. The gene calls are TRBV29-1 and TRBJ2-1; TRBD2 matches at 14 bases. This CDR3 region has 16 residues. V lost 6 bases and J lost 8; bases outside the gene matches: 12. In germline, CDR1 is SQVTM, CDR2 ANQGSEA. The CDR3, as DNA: TGCAGCGTGGCCGGGACTAGCGGGAGTATTGTCGATGAGCAGTTCTTC. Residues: CSVAGTSGSIVDEQFF.

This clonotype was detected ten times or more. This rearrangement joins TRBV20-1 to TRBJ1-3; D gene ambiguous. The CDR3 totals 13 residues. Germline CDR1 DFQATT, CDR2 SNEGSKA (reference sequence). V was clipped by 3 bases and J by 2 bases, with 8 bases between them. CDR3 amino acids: CSASPGAGNTIYF. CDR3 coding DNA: TGCAGTGCTAGTCCAGGCGCTGGAAACACCATATATTTT.

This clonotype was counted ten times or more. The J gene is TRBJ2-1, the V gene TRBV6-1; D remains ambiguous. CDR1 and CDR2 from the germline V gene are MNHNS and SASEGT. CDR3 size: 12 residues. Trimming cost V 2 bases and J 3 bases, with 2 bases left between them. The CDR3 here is CASSEYYNEQFF. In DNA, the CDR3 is TGTGCCAGCAGTGAATACTACAATGAGCAGTTCTTC.

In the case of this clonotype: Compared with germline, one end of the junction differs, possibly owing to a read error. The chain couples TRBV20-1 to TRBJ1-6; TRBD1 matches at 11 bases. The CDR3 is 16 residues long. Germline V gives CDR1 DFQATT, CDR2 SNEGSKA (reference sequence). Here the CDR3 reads CSARDRGTGGNSPLHF. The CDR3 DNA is TGCAGCGCTAGAGATAGGGGGACAGGGGGAAATTCACCCCTCCACTTT.

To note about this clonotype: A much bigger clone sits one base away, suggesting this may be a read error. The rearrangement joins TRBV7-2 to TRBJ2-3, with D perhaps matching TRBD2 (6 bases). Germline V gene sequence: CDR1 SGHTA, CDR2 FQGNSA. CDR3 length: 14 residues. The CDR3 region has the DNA TGTGCCAGCGGCTTACGACTAGGCACAGATACGCAGTATTTT. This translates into CASGLRLGTDTQYF.

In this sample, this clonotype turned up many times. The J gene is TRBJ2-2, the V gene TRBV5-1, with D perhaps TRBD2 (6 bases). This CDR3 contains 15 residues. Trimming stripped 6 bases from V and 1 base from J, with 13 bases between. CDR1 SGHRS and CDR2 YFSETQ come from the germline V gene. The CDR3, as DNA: TGCGCCAGCACGCCCGGGACTCTGAACACCGGGGAGCTGTTTTTT. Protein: CASTPGTLNTGELFF. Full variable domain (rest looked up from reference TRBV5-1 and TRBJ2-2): KAGVTQTPRYLIKTRGQQVTLSCSPISGHRSVSWYQQTPGQGLQFLFEYFSETQRNKGNFPGRFSGRQFSNSRSEMNVSTLELGDSALYLCASTPGTLNTGELFFGEGSRLTVL.

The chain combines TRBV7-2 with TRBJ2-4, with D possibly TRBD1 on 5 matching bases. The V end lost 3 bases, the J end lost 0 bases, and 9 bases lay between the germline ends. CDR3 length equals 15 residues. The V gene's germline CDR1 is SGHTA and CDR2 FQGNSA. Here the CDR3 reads CASSLPGKAKNIQYF. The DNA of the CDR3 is TGTGCCAGCAGCTTGCCAGGGAAAGCCAAAAACATTCAGTACTTC.

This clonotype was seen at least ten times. The CDR3 loop is CASSVDLVSGRHNEQFF. CDR3 DNA: TGTGCCAGCAGCGTGGACTTAGTTAGCGGGAGACACAATGAGCAGTTCTTC. The chain uses TRBV9 and TRBJ2-1; 9 bases are a match to TRBD2. The germline CDR1 and CDR2 sequences are SGDLS and YYNGEE. With V trimmed by 2 bases and J by 5 bases, 11 bases remained unmatched. The CDR3 covers 17 residues.

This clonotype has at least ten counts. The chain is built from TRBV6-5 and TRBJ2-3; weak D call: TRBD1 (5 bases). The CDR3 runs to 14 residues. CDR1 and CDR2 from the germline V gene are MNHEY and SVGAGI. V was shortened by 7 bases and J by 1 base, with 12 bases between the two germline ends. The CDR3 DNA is TGTGCCAGCAAGGGGTCCTCGGGCACAGATACGCAGTATTTT. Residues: CASKGSSGTDTQYF.

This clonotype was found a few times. The CDR3 nucleotides read TGTGCCAGCAGCCCCCCCGGGGGCAGGGGTATTGAGCCCCAGCATTTT. Its protein is CASSPPGGRGIEPQHF. The V gene is TRBV6-2 or TRBV6-3, the J gene TRBJ1-5; D possibly corresponds to TRBD1 (6 bases). CDR1 MNHEY and CDR2 SVGEGT come from the germline V gene. V shed 6 bases and J shed 8 bases, with 23 bases lying between them. CDR3 length: 16 residues.

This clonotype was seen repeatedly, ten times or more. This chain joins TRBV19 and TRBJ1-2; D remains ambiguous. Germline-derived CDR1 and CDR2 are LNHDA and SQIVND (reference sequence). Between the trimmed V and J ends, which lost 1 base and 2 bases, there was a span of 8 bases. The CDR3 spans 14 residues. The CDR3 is CASSIVLRNYGYTF. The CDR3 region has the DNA TGTGCCAGTAGTATAGTCCTCAGGAACTATGGCTACACCTTC.

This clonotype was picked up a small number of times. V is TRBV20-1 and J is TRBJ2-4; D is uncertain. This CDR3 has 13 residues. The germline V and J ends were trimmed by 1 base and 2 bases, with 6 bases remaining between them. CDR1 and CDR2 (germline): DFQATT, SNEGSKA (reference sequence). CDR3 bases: TGCAGTGCTAGAGTGGGTACCAAAAACATTCAGTACTTC. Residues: CSARVGTKNIQYF.

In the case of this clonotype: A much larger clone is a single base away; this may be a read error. The CDR3 region is CASSLWGATHEQYF. The DNA of the CDR3 is TGCGCCAGCAGCTTGTGGGGGGCGACCCACGAGCAGTACTTC. The rearrangement joins TRBV5-1 to TRBJ2-7, with D perhaps being TRBD1 or TRBD2 (6 bases each). Germline lookup yields CDR1 SGHRS and CDR2 YFSETQ. CDR3 size: 14 residues. Trimming left V 1 base short and J 5 bases short, with 13 bases between.

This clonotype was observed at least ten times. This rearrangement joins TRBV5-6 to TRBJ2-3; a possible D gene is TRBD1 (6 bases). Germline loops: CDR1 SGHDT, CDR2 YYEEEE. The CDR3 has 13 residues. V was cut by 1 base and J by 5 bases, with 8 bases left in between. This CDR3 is CASSLLGGDTQYF. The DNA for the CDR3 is TGTGCCAGCAGCTTGCTAGGGGGAGATACGCAGTATTTT.

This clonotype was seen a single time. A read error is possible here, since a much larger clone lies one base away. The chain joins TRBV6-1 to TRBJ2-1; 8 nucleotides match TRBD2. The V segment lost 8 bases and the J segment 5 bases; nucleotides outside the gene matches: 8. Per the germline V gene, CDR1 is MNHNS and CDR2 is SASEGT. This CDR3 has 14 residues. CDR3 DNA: TGTGCCAGCGGGAAACTACTAGCGGACAATGAGCAGTTCTTC. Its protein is CASGKLLADNEQFF.

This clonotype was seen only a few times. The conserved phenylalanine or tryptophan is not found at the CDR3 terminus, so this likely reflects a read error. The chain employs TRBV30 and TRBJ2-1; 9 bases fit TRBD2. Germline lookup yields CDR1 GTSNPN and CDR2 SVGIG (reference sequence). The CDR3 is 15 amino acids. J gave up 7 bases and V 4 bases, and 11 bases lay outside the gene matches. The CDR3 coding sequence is TGTGCCTGGACCCATGGGGCTAGCGGGGCAAATGAGCAGTTCCTC. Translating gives CAWTHGASGANEQFL.

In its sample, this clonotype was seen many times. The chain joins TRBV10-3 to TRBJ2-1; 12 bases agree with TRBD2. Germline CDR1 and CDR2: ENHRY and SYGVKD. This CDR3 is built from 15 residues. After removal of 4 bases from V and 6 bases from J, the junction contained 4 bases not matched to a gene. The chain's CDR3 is CAISGGLAGPNEQFF. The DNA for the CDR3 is TGTGCCATCAGTGGGGGACTAGCGGGCCCCAATGAGCAGTTCTTC.

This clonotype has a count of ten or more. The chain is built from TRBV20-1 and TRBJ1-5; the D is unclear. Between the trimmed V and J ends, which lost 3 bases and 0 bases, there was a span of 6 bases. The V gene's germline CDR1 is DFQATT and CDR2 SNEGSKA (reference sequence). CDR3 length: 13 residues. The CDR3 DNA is TGCAGTGCTAGGACGGATAGCAATCAGCCCCAGCATTTT. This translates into CSARTDSNQPQHF.

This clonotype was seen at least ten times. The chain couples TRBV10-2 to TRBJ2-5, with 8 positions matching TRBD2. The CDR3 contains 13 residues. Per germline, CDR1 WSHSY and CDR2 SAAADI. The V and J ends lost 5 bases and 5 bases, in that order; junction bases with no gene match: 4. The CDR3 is CASSPAGVETQYF. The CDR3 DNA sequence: TGCGCCAGCAGTCCAGCGGGAGTTGAGACCCAGTACTTC.

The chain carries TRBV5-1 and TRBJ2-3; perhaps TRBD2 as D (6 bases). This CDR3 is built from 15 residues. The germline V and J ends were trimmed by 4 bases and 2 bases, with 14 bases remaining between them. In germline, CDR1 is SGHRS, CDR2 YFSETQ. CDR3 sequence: CASSTGRGNTDTQYF. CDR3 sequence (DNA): TGCGCCAGCAGCACGGGACGCGGGAACACAGATACGCAGTATTTT.